The present TCR beta chain was sequenced within a study of T cell responses to AZD1222 COVID-19 vaccine. General study findings and limits: Only six AZD1222 recipients tested seropositive at baseline. Sampled repertoires all dated from after the peak T cell response.

Points on this clone: Its antigen is not known.

Libraries were prepared by immunoSEQ multiplex PCR; TCRdb keeps only in-frame clonotypes and omits some of them. This sample has 130,000 to 150,000 clones, with about 92% found just once. The source of this sequence is an adult who received the AZD1222 COVID-19 vaccine. This material consisted of peripheral blood, taken 28 days after the second AZD1222 dose.

The CDR3 protein is CASSWQLATGELFF. The CDR3 region has the DNA TGTGCCAGCAGCTGGCAACTAGCCACCGGGGAGCTGTTTTTT. This chain connects TRBV5-5 to TRBJ2-2, with TRBD2 as a possible D gene (6 bases). Trimming pared 3 bases from V and 4 bases from J, leaving 10 bases between. The length of the CDR3 is 14 residues. CDR1 SGHKS and CDR2 YYEKEE come from the germline V gene (reference sequence).